This T cell receptor (beta chain) originates from a study of CD8 T cells in ankylosing spondylitis. Study conclusions and caveats: A TCR beta motif of about eight highly homologous variants appeared characteristic of ankylosing spondylitis blood. Within peripheral blood, clones linked to disease were CD8+ and relatively rare. Reactive arthritis synovial fluid and blood were previously reported to contain some motif variants.

This clonotype was seen a handful of times. Its antigen is not known. CDR3 length equals 9 residues. Trimming removed 3 bases from V and 8 bases from J, with 2 bases in between. The germline gives CDR1 SQVTM, CDR2 ANQGSEA. Quantitative molecular-barcoded 5'-RACE generated the TCR beta libraries. One entry per CDR3 protein results from TCRdb running MiXCR on the 5' RACE reads. The sample includes about 160,000 distinct CDR3 sequences, about 16% of them seen just once. This chain links TRBV29-1 with TRBJ2-1; D gene unclear. The material sequenced was blood, either unsorted or a sorted T cell fraction (not recorded which). This clonotype originated in a male donor with ankylosing spondylitis or in good health (not recorded which). The CDR3 region has the DNA TGCAGCGTTGATGATGAGCAGTTCTTC. This sequence encodes CSVDDEQFF.